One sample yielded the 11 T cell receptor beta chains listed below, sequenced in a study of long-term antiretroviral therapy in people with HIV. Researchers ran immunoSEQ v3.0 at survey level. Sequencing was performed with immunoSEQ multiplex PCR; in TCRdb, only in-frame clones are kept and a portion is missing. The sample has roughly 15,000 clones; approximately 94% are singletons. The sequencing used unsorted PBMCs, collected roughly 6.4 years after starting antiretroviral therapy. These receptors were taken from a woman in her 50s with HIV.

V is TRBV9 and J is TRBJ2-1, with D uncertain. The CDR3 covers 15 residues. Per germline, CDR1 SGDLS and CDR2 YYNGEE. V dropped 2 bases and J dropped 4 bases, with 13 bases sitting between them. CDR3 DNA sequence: TGTGCCAGCAGCGTCACCCCTGCAATGTACAATGAGCAGTTCTTC. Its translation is CASSVTPAMYNEQFF.

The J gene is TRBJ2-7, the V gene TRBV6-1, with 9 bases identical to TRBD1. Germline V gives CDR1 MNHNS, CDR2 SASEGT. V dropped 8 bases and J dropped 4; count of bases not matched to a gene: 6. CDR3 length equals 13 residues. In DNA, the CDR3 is TGTGCCAGCTCTACAGGGGGCGGTTACGAGCAGTACTTC. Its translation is CASSTGGGYEQYF.

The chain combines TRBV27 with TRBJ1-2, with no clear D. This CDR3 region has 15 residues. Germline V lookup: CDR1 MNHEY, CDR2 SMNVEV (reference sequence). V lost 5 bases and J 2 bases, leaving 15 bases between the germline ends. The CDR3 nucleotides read TGTGCCAGCAGTCCCCTGGACGTTGCAAACTATGGCTACACCTTC. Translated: CASSPLDVANYGYTF.

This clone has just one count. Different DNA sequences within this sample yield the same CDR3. The CDR3 sequence is CASSLGASGGYNEQFF. CDR3 DNA: TGTGCCAGCAGCTTGGGGGCTAGCGGGGGCTACAATGAGCAGTTCTTC. This sequence joins TRBV7-9 and TRBJ2-1; TRBD2 matches at 10 bases. The J segment lost 3 bases and the V segment lost 3 bases, leaving 5 bases of the junction unmatched. Germline values: CDR1 SEHNR, CDR2 FQNEAQ (reference sequence). This CDR3 spans 16 amino acids. The whole variable domain, remainder taken from reference TRBV7-9 and TRBJ2-1, is DTGVSQNPRHKITKRGQNVTFRCDPISEHNRLYWYRQTLGQGPEFLTYFQNEAQLEKSRLLSDRFSAERPKGSFSTLEIQRTEQGDSAMYLCASSLGASGGYNEQFFGPGTRLTVL.

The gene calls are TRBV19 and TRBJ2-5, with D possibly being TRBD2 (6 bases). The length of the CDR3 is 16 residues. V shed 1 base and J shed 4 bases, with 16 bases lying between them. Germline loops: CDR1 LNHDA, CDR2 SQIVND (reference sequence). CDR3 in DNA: TGTGCCAGTAGTATAGGGCACGGGGGAGGCGTAGAGACCCAGTACTTC. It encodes CASSIGHGGGVETQYF.

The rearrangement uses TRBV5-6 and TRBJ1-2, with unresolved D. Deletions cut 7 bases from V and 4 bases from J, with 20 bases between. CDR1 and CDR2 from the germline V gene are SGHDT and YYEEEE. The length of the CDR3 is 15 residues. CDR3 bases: TGTGCCAGCCGGCTACATAGTCGAAAGACCTATGGCTACACCTTC. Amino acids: CASRLHSRKTYGYTF.

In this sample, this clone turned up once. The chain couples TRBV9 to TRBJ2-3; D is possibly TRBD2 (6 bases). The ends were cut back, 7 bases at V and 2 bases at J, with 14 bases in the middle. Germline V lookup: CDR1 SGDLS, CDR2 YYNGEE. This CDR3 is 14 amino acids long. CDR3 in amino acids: CASFRDSTTDTQYF. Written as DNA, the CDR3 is TGTGCCAGCTTTCGGGACTCAACCACAGATACGCAGTATTTT.

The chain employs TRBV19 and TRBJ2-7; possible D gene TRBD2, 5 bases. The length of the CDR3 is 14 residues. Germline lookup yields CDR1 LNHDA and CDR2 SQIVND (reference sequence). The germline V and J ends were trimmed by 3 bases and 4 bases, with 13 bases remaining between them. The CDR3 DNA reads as TGTGCCAGTAGTATTGGAACTAGTACGTACGAGCAGTACTTC. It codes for CASSIGTSTYEQYF.

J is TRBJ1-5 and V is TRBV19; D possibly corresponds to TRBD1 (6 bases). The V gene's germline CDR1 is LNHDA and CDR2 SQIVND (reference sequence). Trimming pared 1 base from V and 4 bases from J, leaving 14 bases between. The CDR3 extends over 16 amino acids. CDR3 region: CASSIASRGPNQPQHF. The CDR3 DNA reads TGTGCCAGTAGTATAGCCTCCAGGGGACCTAATCAGCCCCAGCATTTT. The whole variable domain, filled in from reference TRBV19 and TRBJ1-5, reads DGGITQSPKYLFRKEGQNVTLSCEQNLNHDAMYWYRQDPGQGLRLIYYSQIVNDFQKGDIAEGYSVSREKKESFPLTVTSAQKNPTAFYLCASSIASRGPNQPQHFGDGTRLSIL.

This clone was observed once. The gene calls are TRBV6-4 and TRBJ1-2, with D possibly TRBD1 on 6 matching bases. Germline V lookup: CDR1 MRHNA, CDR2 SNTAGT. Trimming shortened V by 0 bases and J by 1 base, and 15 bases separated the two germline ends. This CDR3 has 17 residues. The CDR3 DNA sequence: TGTGCCAGCAGTGACTCGCTACGGGGGGCCGGTAACTATGGCTACACCTTC. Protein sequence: CASSDSLRGAGNYGYTF.

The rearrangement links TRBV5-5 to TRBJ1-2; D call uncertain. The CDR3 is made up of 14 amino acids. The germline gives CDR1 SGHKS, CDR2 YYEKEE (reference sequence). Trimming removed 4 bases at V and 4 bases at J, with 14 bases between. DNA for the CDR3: TGTGCCAGCAGCAGTGGACGGAACGGCTATGGCTACACCTTC. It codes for CASSSGRNGYGYTF. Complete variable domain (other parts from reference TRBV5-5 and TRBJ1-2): DAGVTQSPTHLIKTRGQQVTLRCSPISGHKSVSWYQQVLGQGPQFIFQYYEKEERGRGNFPDRFSARQFPNYSSELNVNALLLGDSALYLCASSSGRNGYGYTFGSGTRLTVV.